This T cell receptor beta chain was captured in a study of T cell responses to AZD1222 COVID-19 vaccine. Measured with immunoSEQ multiplex PCR; TCRdb has only the in-frame clones, and not every one. Among 140,000 to 150,000 clones listed, 80% to 90% were seen once. Germline loops: CDR1 SQVTM, CDR2 ANQGSEA. The CDR3 totals 12 residues. The V gene lost 3 bases and the J gene lost 5 bases, with 10 bases spanning the gap. With respect to this clone: Its target is not known.

Broader study findings: Spike as a whole was targeted by vaccine-associated CD4 TCRs, dominant at 160-218 and 743-854. Two AZD1222 doses significantly raised spike-specific TCR breadth and depth over controls. Repertoire sampling was restricted to post-peak T cell response timepoints.

Material: peripheral blood, obtained on day 0 of AZD1222 vaccination. The rearrangement links TRBV29-1 to TRBJ1-2; possibly TRBD1 for D (6 bases). This receptor was identified in an adult in good health. The CDR3 reads CSVDRGGYGYTF. CDR3 nucleotides: TGCAGCGTTGACAGGGGTGGGTATGGCTACACCTTC.